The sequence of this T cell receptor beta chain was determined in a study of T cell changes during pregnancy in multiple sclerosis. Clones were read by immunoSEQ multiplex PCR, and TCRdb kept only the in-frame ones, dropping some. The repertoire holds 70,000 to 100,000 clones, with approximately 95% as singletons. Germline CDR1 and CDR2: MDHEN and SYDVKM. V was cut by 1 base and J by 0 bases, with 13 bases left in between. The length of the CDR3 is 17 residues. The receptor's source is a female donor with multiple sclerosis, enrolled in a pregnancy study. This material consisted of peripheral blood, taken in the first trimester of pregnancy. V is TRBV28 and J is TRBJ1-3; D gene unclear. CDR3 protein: CASSLYPGGSSGNTIYF. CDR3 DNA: TGTGCCAGCAGTTTATACCCGGGTGGGAGCTCTGGAAACACCATATATTTT.